The sequence of this TCR beta chain was determined in a study of T cells in localized non-small cell lung cancer. Study-wide results and limits: Median approximately 58 top-100 tumor clones were shared with paired adjacent lung. Among the tissues sampled, uninvolved adjacent lung had the highest T cell clonality, above tumor. Prolonged overall survival went with higher T cell density in the blood.

Method: immunoSEQ multiplex PCR; TCRdb's copy keeps in-frame clones and lacks some. Of approximately 25,000 clones listed, less than 95% are singletons. CDR3 length: 12 residues. V shed 7 bases and J shed 4 bases, with 10 bases lying between them. Germline assignment: CDR1 LNHDA and CDR2 SQIVND (reference sequence). Note on this clone: What it binds is not known.

The TCR was taken from a woman aged 35-70 years with stage I lung adenocarcinoma. The rearrangement links TRBV19 to TRBJ1-2; no clear D. This material consisted of peripheral blood, taken before any cancer treatment. The CDR3 sequence is CASTESTYGYTF. Here the CDR3 DNA reads TGTGCCAGTACCGAGTCCACCTATGGCTACACCTTC.